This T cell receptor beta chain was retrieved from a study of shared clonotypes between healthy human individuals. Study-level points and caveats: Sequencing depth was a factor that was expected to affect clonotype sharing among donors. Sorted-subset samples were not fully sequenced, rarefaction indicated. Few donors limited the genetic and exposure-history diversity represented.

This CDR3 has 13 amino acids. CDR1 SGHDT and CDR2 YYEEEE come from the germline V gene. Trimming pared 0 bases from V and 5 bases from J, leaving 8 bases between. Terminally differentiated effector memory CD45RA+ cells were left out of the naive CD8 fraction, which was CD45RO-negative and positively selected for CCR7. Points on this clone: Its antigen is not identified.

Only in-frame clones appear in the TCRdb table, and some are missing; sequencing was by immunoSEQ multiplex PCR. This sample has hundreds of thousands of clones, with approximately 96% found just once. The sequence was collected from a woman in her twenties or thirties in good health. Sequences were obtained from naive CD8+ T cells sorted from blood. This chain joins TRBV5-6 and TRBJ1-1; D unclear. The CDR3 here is CASSLVGSTEAFF. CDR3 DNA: TGTGCCAGCAGCTTGGTCGGCTCAACTGAAGCTTTCTTT.